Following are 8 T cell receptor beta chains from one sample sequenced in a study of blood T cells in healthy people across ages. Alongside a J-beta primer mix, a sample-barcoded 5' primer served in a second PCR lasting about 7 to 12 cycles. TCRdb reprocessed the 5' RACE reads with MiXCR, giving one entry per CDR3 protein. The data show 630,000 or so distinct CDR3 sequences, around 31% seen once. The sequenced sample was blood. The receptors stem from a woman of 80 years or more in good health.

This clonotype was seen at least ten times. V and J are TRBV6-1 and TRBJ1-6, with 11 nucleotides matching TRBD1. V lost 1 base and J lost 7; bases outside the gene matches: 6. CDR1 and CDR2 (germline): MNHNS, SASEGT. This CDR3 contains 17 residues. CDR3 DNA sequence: TGTGCCAGCAGTGAAGGGGACAGGGGGTTCGGGAATTCACCCCTCCACTTT. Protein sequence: CASSEGDRGFGNSPLHF.

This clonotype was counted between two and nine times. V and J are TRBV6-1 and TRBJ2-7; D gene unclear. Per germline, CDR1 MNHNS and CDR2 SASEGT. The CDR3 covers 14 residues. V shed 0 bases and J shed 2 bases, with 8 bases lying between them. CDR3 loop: CASSEAGLTYEQYF. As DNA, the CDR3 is TGTGCCAGCAGTGAAGCTGGCCTTACCTACGAGCAGTACTTC.

The CDR3 coding sequence is TGTGCCAGCAGCTTTTTGGCCTTAGCCGGGACAGGGGGCACCGAGCAGTACTTC. Amino acids: CASSFLALAGTGGTEQYF. The chain carries TRBV5-6 and TRBJ2-5, with 12 bases fitting TRBD1. TRBJ2-7 matches the DNA end more closely, so the J call is doubtful. The CDR3 runs 18 residues. CDR1 SGHDT and CDR2 YYEEEE come from the germline V gene.

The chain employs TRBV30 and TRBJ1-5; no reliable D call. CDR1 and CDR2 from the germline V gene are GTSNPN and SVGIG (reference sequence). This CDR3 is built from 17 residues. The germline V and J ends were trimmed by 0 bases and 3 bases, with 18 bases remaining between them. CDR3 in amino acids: CAWSVKRNREANQPQHF. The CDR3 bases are TGTGCCTGGAGTGTAAAACGTAATAGAGAGGCCAATCAGCCCCAGCATTTT.

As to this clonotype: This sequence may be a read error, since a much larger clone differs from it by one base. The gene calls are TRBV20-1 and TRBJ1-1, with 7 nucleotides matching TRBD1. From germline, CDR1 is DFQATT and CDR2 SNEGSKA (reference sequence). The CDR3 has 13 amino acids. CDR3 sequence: CSARALQGTETFF. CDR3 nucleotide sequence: TGCAGTGCTAGAGCCCTACAGGGGACTGAAACTTTCTTT.

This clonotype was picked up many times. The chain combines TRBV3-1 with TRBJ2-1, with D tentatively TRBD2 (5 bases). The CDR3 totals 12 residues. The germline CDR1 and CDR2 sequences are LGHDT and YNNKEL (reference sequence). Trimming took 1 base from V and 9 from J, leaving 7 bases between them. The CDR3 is CASSQAGSEQFF. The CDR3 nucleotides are TGTGCCAGCAGCCAAGCGGGGAGTGAGCAGTTCTTC.

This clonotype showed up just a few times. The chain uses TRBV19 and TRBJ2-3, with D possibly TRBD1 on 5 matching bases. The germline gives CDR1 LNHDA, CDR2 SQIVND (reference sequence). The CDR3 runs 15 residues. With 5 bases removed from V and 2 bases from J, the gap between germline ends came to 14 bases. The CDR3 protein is CASSPRQDTTDTQYF. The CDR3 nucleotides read TGTGCCAGTAGTCCCCGGCAGGACACCACAGATACGCAGTATTTT.

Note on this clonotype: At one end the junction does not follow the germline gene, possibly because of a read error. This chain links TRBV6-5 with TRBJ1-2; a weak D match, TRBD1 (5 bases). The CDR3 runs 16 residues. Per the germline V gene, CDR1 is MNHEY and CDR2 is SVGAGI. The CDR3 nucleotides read TGTGCCAGCAGTTACGAGGCGCGGACACTAAACTATGGCCACACCTTC. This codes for CASSYEARTLNYGHTF.